This T cell receptor beta chain was recorded in a study of graft-versus-host responses after intestinal transplantation. Study details: Transplant recipients had multivisceral, liver-intestinal, or isolated intestinal grafts.

Germline V gene lookup returns CDR1 SGDLS and CDR2 YYNGEE. With 1 base removed from V and 5 bases from J, the gap between germline ends came to 13 bases. This CDR3 has 15 amino acids. Details on this clone: Its antigen is not known.

Study outcomes and limitations: When patients had graft-donor T cell macrochimerism, their allografts held high graft-versus-host to host-versus-graft clonal ratios.

Sequenced by immunoSEQ multiplex PCR; TCRdb stores in-frame clones only, minus some. The repertoire holds roughly 15,000 clones, 79% seen once, with roughly 7.8% in the top ten. Lamina propria and intraepithelial lymphocytes were released by processing graft tissue. The rearrangement joins TRBV9 to TRBJ1-3; TRBD1 is a possible D gene (6 bases). The source material was ileum tissue, sampled around 69 weeks after intestinal transplant. This sequence was found in a human patient who received an intestinal transplant, so some T cells may come from the graft donor. CDR3 region: CASSVRGGERNTIYF. As DNA, the CDR3 is TGTGCCAGCAGCGTACGGGGGGGCGAGAGAAACACCATATATTTT.